These 29 T cell receptor beta chains were all obtained from the same sample, sequenced in a study of T-cell memory formation after mild COVID-19. Using its own MiXCR run on the 5' RACE reads, TCRdb lists one record per CDR3 protein. The sample has approximately 250,000 distinct CDR3 sequences; 16% are singletons. The sequenced sample consisted of PBMCs or a T cell subset sorted from them (not recorded which). Receptors were obtained from a man aged 18-30 years who had mild COVID-19 (a few samples of this study predate the infection). Cell type and time point are not known.

V and J are TRBV7-9 and TRBJ2-7; no clear D. From germline, CDR1 is SEHNR and CDR2 FQNEAQ (reference sequence). The CDR3 spans 12 residues. V lost 0 bases, J lost 7 bases, and 7 bases lay in between. The CDR3 protein is CASSLAFREQYF. In nucleotides, the CDR3 is TGTGCCAGCAGCTTAGCGTTTCGAGAGCAGTACTTC.

The V gene is TRBV13, the J gene TRBJ2-5; TRBD1 matches at 9 bases. The CDR3 covers 14 residues. Trimming took 5 bases from V and 6 from J; bases not matched to a gene: 7. The germline V gene has CDR1 PRHDT and CDR2 FYEKMQ (reference sequence). CDR3 DNA: TGTGCCAGCAGCAGGCGGACAGGGGCGAAGACCCAGTACTTC. It specifies CASSRRTGAKTQYF.

A single count supports this clonotype. J is TRBJ1-2 and V is TRBV6-2 or TRBV6-3; D gene ambiguous. Germline CDR1 and CDR2: MNHEY and SVGEGT. This CDR3 comprises 13 residues. Between the trimmed V and J ends, which lost 6 bases and 0 bases, there was a span of 8 bases. The CDR3, as DNA: TGTGCCAGCAGCCGGGATGCTAACTATGGCTACACCTTC. It translates to CASSRDANYGYTF.

The chain has TRBV4-3 and TRBJ2-3; 9 bases line up with TRBD1. The length of the CDR3 is 16 residues. Germline values: CDR1 LGHNA, CDR2 YSLEER. V was clipped by 5 bases and J by 4 bases; unmatched bases: 10. The CDR3 coding sequence is TGCGCCAGCAGCTCCTACCGAGGACAGGGGCCAGATACGCAGTATTTT. As protein: CASSSYRGQGPDTQYF.

This clonotype was detected only a few times. This chain joins TRBV28 and TRBJ1-6; D ambiguous. Germline loops: CDR1 MDHEN, CDR2 SYDVKM. V lost 6 bases and J 1 base, leaving 7 bases between the germline ends. This CDR3 spans 14 amino acids. The CDR3 DNA sequence: TGTGCCAGCAGCAAGGAATCCTATAATTCACCCCTCCACTTT. Amino acid sequence: CASSKESYNSPLHF.

The chain carries TRBV5-1 and TRBJ2-3, with a weak D call TRBD2 (6 bases). In germline, CDR1 is SGHRS, CDR2 YFSETQ. V gave up 6 bases and J gave up 1 base, with 15 bases separating them. The CDR3 contains 15 residues. The CDR3 DNA follows: TGCGCCAGCACCTTTAGCGGAGCCCGCACAGATACGCAGTATTTT. Its translation is CASTFSGARTDTQYF.

This clonotype was seen only a few times. This sequence joins TRBV9 and TRBJ2-4; TRBD2 agrees at 7 bases. V lost 4 bases and J lost 6; bases outside the gene matches: 13. The CDR3 extends over 16 amino acids. Germline V gene data show CDR1 as SGDLS and CDR2 as YYNGEE. This CDR3 reads CASSPGGGAGLNIQYF. DNA of the CDR3: TGTGCCAGCAGCCCGGGAGGAGGGGCGGGGCTAAACATTCAGTACTTC. Together with reference TRBV9 and TRBJ2-4, the CDR3 gives the full variable domain: DSGVTQTPKHLITATGQRVTLRCSPRSGDLSVYWYQQSLDQGLQFLIQYYNGEERAKGNILERFSAQQFPDLHSELNLSSLELGDSALYFCASSPGGGAGLNIQYFGAGTRLSVL.

This clonotype came up a few times. This chain uses TRBV7-8 with TRBJ1-1; 9 bases match TRBD1. The CDR3 contains 14 residues. V was pared by 1 base and J by 5 bases, with 2 bases of the junction left unmatched. The germline CDR1 and CDR2 sequences are SGHVS and FQNEAQ. DNA of the CDR3: TGTGCCAGCAGCTTAGACAGGGGGCGGACTGAAGCTTTCTTT. Protein sequence: CASSLDRGRTEAFF.

On this clonotype: A clone one base away is much larger, so this may be a read error. The chain has TRBV29-1 and TRBJ2-5; no clear D gene. This CDR3 region has 11 residues. V was pared by 7 bases and J by 4 bases, with 10 bases between. The germline V gene has CDR1 SQVTM and CDR2 ANQGSEA. CDR3 DNA sequence: TGCAGCGGGAATTCGACAGAGACCCAGTACTTC. This gives the protein CSGNSTETQYF. Looking up the rest from reference TRBV29-1 and TRBJ2-5 gives the full variable domain: SAVISQKPSRDICQRGTSLTIQCQVDSQVTMMFWYRQQPGQSLTLIATANQGSEATYESGFVIDKFPISRPNLTFSTLTVSNMSPEDSSIYLCSGNSTETQYFGPGTRLLVL.

This clonotype has more than one count but fewer than ten. CDR3 in amino acids: CASSFAAGTFSYEQYF. In nucleotides, the CDR3 is TGTGCCAGCAGCTTTGCGGCAGGGACCTTCTCCTACGAGCAGTACTTC. The V and J genes are TRBV7-2 and TRBJ2-7, with D perhaps given as TRBD1 or TRBD2 (5 bases each). CDR3 length equals 16 residues. Germline assignment: CDR1 SGHTA and CDR2 FQGNSA. Trimming removed 3 bases from V and 0 bases from J, with 15 bases in between.

In this sample, this clonotype turned up a few times. This chain connects TRBV4-1 to TRBJ2-7; tentatively, D is TRBD2 (6 bases). Germline CDR1 and CDR2: MGHRA and YSYEKL. Trimming removed 1 base at V and 6 bases at J, with 10 bases between. This CDR3 region has 13 residues. CDR3 in DNA: TGCGCCAGCAGCCAAGTTTCGGAGGGCGAGCAGTACTTC. Protein sequence: CASSQVSEGEQYF.

The sample holds a few counts of this clonotype. The chain combines TRBV10-3 with TRBJ2-4; no clear D gene. The CDR3 sequence is 13 residues long. CDR1 ENHRY and CDR2 SYGVKD come from the germline V gene. Trimming left V 8 bases short and J 7 bases short, with 15 bases between. The CDR3 spells CAIRREIGNIQYF. For the CDR3, the DNA is TGTGCCATCCGAAGAGAAATTGGGAACATTCAGTACTTC.

Concerning this clonotype: A read error may produce the germline difference seen at one junction end. The V and J genes are TRBV30 and TRBJ2-5, with 7 positions matching TRBD1. Germline CDR1 is GTSNPN and CDR2 is SVGIG (reference sequence). CDR3 length: 13 residues. CDR3 in amino acids: CAWSGDSQKTQYF. The CDR3 bases are TGTGCCTGGAGCGGGGACAGCCAAAAGACCCAGTACTTC.

The rearrangement joins TRBV29-1 to TRBJ2-1; the D is unclear. The CDR3 has 8 amino acids. The V end was cut by 5 bases, the J end by 14 bases, with 7 bases between. Germline-derived CDR1 and CDR2 are SQVTM and ANQGSEA. DNA for the CDR3: TGCAGCGTTATATGGAAGTTCTTC. This sequence encodes CSVIWKFF.

A few counts support this clonotype. The chain links TRBV29-1 to TRBJ2-2, with 7 positions matching TRBD2. The germline gives CDR1 SQVTM, CDR2 ANQGSEA. J gave up 0 bases and V 3 bases, and 1 base lay outside the gene matches. This CDR3 has 14 residues. The CDR3 spells CSVDAGANTGELFF. The CDR3 nucleotides read TGCAGCGTTGACGCGGGGGCGAACACCGGGGAGCTGTTTTTT.

This sequence joins TRBV6-5 and TRBJ2-3, with 7 bases that match TRBD1. The CDR3 is 16 residues long. The V gene end was trimmed by 6 bases and the J gene end by 0 bases; junction bases not matched to a gene: 9. CDR1 is MNHEY and CDR2 is SVGAGI in the germline V gene. CDR3 sequence: CASSPHGTASTDTQYF. The CDR3 nucleotides are TGTGCCAGCAGCCCTCACGGGACAGCTAGCACAGATACGCAGTATTTT.

This clonotype was seen only a few times. The gene calls are TRBV11-1 and TRBJ2-5; the D gene is possibly TRBD1 (5 bases). This CDR3 is built from 12 residues. Germline values: CDR1 SGHAT, CDR2 FQDESV (reference sequence). With 4 bases removed from V and 4 bases from J, the gap between germline ends came to 7 bases. DNA of the CDR3: TGTGCCAGCAGCTCAGGGTCAGAGACCCAGTACTTC. It translates to CASSSGSETQYF.

The gene calls are TRBV4-1 and TRBJ2-5; 8 bases map to TRBD2. V was clipped by 3 bases and J by 6 bases; unmatched bases: 6. This CDR3 is built from 14 residues. Germline CDR1 and CDR2: MGHRA and YSYEKL. The CDR3 DNA follows: TGCGCCAGCAGCCAGCCCAGGACTAGCCAGACCCAGTACTTC. Amino acid sequence: CASSQPRTSQTQYF.

The CDR3 reads CASRARLVDEQYV. CDR3 nucleotides: TGCGCCAGCCGAGCGAGGCTTGTCGACGAGCAGTACGTC. The V and J genes are TRBV5-1 and TRBJ2-7; D gene unclear. Between the trimmed V and J ends, which lost 7 bases and 5 bases, there was a span of 16 bases. This CDR3 has 13 residues. Germline-derived CDR1 and CDR2 are SGHRS and YFSETQ.

This clonotype was seen at least ten times. The chain links TRBV11-2 to TRBJ2-1; D unresolved. The germline gives CDR1 SGHAT, CDR2 FQNNGV. CDR3 size: 13 residues. Trimming cost V 3 bases and J 6 bases, with 9 bases left between them. The CDR3 DNA reads as TGTGCCAGCAGCTTGGGCAGAGTCAATGAGCAGTTCTTC. Translation: CASSLGRVNEQFF.

The chain recombines TRBV7-9 with TRBJ2-2; a weak D match, TRBD2 (5 bases). Germline CDR1 and CDR2: SEHNR and FQNEAQ (reference sequence). Trimming removed 2 bases at V and 6 bases at J, with 10 bases between. The CDR3 has 14 amino acids. The CDR3 DNA reads as TGTGCCAGCAGCTTACCCCGGGGAGCCGGGGAGCTGTTTTTT. Translation gives CASSLPRGAGELFF.

This clonotype has just a few counts. The V call is TRBV18, the J call TRBJ2-1; D may correspond to TRBD1 or TRBD2 (5 bases each). V dropped 0 bases and J dropped 4 bases, with 10 bases sitting between them. Germline-derived CDR1 and CDR2 are KGHSH and LQKENI. The CDR3 runs 15 residues. Here the CDR3 DNA reads TGTGCCAGCTCACCACCGGGACGGCTGTACAATGAGCAGTTCTTC. Protein sequence: CASSPPGRLYNEQFF.

The chain employs TRBV7-2 and TRBJ1-3, with TRBD1 matching 7 bases. CDR1 is SGHTA, CDR2 FQGNSA, per germline. Losses at the gene ends were 6 bases for V and 0 bases for J; bases not matched to a gene: 5. This CDR3 spans 15 amino acids. The CDR3, as DNA: TGTGCCAGCAGATCGACAGGGAACTCTGGAAACACCATATATTTT. This sequence encodes CASRSTGNSGNTIYF.

The genes are TRBV7-9 and TRBJ2-1; TRBD2 matches 8 bases. Germline V lookup: CDR1 SEHNR, CDR2 FQNEAQ (reference sequence). The J segment lost 6 bases and the V segment lost 3 bases, leaving 4 bases of the junction unmatched. CDR3 length: 14 amino acids. Here the CDR3 reads CASSLGTRRNEQFF. Here the CDR3 DNA reads TGTGCCAGCAGCTTGGGGACTAGGCGCAATGAGCAGTTCTTC.

There are a few counts of this clonotype. The V gene is TRBV15, the J gene TRBJ2-3; a possible D gene is TRBD2 (5 bases). The V and J ends lost 8 bases and 5 bases respectively, with 20 bases between them. The CDR3 has 15 amino acids. The germline V gene encodes CDR1 LNHNV and CDR2 YYDKDF (reference sequence). The CDR3 loop is CATRERGSGIDTQYF. The CDR3 bases are TGTGCCACCCGCGAACGGGGAAGTGGAATAGATACGCAGTATTTT. Full variable domain (missing parts from reference TRBV15 and TRBJ2-3): DAMVIQNPRYQVTQFGKPVTLSCSQTLNHNVMYWYQQKSSQAPKLLFHYYDKDFNNEADTPDNFQSRRPNTSFCFLDIRSPGLGDTAMYLCATRERGSGIDTQYFGPGTRLTVL.

This clonotype came up many times. This chain links TRBV18 with TRBJ2-1; 11 positions agree with TRBD2. J was trimmed by 3 bases and V by 3 bases; bases with no gene match: 4. Germline loops: CDR1 KGHSH, CDR2 LQKENI. This CDR3 comprises 16 residues. The CDR3 region has the DNA TGTGCCAGCTCACCCTTAGCGGGGGGGAACTACAATGAGCAGTTCTTC. Its translation: CASSPLAGGNYNEQFF.

This clonotype was seen a handful of times. This chain's CDR3 is CASSWGTYEQYF. CDR3 DNA sequence: TGTGCCAGCAGTTGGGGTACCTACGAGCAGTACTTC. The chain recombines TRBV12-3 or TRBV12-4 with TRBJ2-7, with D unresolved. V was trimmed by 4 bases and J by 2 bases, leaving 6 bases between them. This CDR3 has 12 residues.

The chain joins TRBV5-1 to TRBJ2-7; 7 nucleotides align to TRBD1. CDR3 size: 15 residues. With V trimmed by 2 bases and J by 2 bases, 7 bases remained unmatched. From germline, CDR1 is SGHRS and CDR2 YFSETQ. The CDR3 nucleotides are TGCGCCAGCAGCTTATCCACAGGGGTGGCCTACGAGCAGTACTTC. Amino acid sequence: CASSLSTGVAYEQYF.

V usage is TRBV29-1 and J usage is TRBJ2-5, with 7 bases that match TRBD2. The CDR3 length is 13 residues. The germline CDR1 and CDR2 sequences are SQVTM and ANQGSEA. V was clipped by 7 bases and J by 1 base; unmatched bases: 6. The CDR3 nucleotides are TGCAGCGCCCAGGGAGGGATCCAAGAGACCCAGTACTTC. This encodes CSAQGGIQETQYF. The variable domain in full, with the rest retrieved from reference TRBV29-1 and TRBJ2-5, is SAVISQKPSRDICQRGTSLTIQCQVDSQVTMMFWYRQQPGQSLTLIATANQGSEATYESGFVIDKFPISRPNLTFSTLTVSNMSPEDSSIYLCSAQGGIQETQYFGPGTRLLVL.